This entry lists 30 T cell receptor beta chains sequenced from one sample in a study of OX40 agonist ivuxolimab in advanced cancers. Repertoires were generated with immunoSEQ multiplex PCR, while TCRdb's copy carries only in-frame clones and drops some. The repertoire consists of 70,000 or so clones, with 90% occurring once and the leading ten covering 8% to 11%. The sample in question was CD4+ or CD8+ T cells sorted from blood, obtained in a trial of the OX40 agonist ivuxolimab. The receptors originated from an adult with an advanced solid tumor such as melanoma, head and neck, liver or kidney cancer.

V is TRBV5-5 and J is TRBJ1-2; D is ambiguous. With 0 bases removed from V and 2 bases from J, the gap between germline ends came to 5 bases. Germline V lookup: CDR1 SGHKS, CDR2 YYEKEE (reference sequence). The CDR3 consists of 13 residues. CDR3: CASSLGGNYGYTF. The CDR3, as DNA: TGTGCCAGCAGCTTGGGAGGGAACTATGGCTACACCTTC.

This clone was recorded once. The rearrangement links TRBV27 to TRBJ2-6; D gene uncertain. The V end was cut by 7 bases, the J end by 0 bases, with 13 bases between. Germline V gene sequence: CDR1 MNHEY, CDR2 SMNVEV (reference sequence). This CDR3 is built from 16 residues. This CDR3 is CASKWQASSGANVLTF. The CDR3 DNA follows: TGTGCCAGCAAATGGCAGGCGAGCTCTGGGGCCAACGTCCTGACTTTC.

A single count supports this clone. The J gene is TRBJ2-2, the V gene TRBV7-3; 10 nucleotides line up with TRBD1. This CDR3 spans 17 amino acids. Germline lookup yields CDR1 SGHTA and CDR2 FQGTGA. J gave up 4 bases and V 3 bases, and 8 bases lay outside the gene matches. In DNA form, the CDR3 reads TGTGCCAGCAGCTTGAGGGACAGGGGCCGTGGCACCGGGGAGCTGTTTTTT. This translates into CASSLRDRGRGTGELFF.

The chain combines TRBV4-1 with TRBJ2-1, with 7 bases matching TRBD1. The germline V gene encodes CDR1 MGHRA and CDR2 YSYEKL. Trimming removed 1 base from V and 2 bases from J; junction bases left unmatched: 5. This CDR3 is built from 16 residues. The CDR3, as DNA: TGCGCCAGCAGCCAAGTGTGGACAGGAACCTACAATGAGCAGTTCTTC. This encodes CASSQVWTGTYNEQFF.

The rearrangement links TRBV7-2 to TRBJ2-3; the D is unclear. CDR1 and CDR2 (germline): SGHTA, FQGNSA. The germline V and J ends were trimmed by 3 bases and 0 bases, with 7 bases remaining between them. This CDR3 region has 14 residues. In nucleotides, the CDR3 is TGTGCCAGCAGCTTTCCGCAGAGCACAGATACGCAGTATTTT. Translated: CASSFPQSTDTQYF.

The chain recombines TRBV11-3 with TRBJ2-5; D possibly corresponds to TRBD1 (7 bases). The CDR3 runs 18 residues. Trimming took off 4 bases at V and 4 bases at J, with 25 bases between the two ends. Germline CDR1 and CDR2: SGHNT and YENEEA. Here the CDR3 DNA reads TGTGCCAGCAGCTGGGGGACAGCCGGGACTGTCAGTAGAGAGACCCAGTACTTC. The encoded protein is CASSWGTAGTVSRETQYF.

The V and J genes are TRBV5-1 and TRBJ2-2; D perhaps matches TRBD1 (6 bases). Trimming pared 4 bases from V and 4 bases from J, leaving 8 bases between. Germline V gives CDR1 SGHRS, CDR2 YFSETQ. The CDR3 is 13 amino acids. For the CDR3, the DNA is TGCGCCAGCAGCGTCAGGGGCACCGGGGAGCTGTTTTTT. Amino acid sequence: CASSVRGTGELFF.

The CDR3 nucleotides are TGTGCCAGCAGCGTAGATTTAACTAATGAAAAACTGTTTTTT. Its protein is CASSVDLTNEKLFF. The V call is TRBV9, the J call TRBJ1-4, with unresolved D. The CDR3 loop spans 14 amino acids. The V gene lost 0 bases and the J gene lost 1 base, with 4 bases spanning the gap. The germline V gene encodes CDR1 SGDLS and CDR2 YYNGEE.

A few counts support this clone. The rearrangement uses TRBV2 and TRBJ1-2; D perhaps matches TRBD1 (6 bases). The germline gives CDR1 SNHLY, CDR2 FYNNEI. The CDR3 totals 13 residues. The V end was cut by 4 bases, the J end by 5 bases, with 11 bases between. CDR3 sequence reads: CASSAQGGYGYTF. CDR3 in DNA: TGTGCCAGCAGTGCACAGGGTGGGTATGGCTACACCTTC. The full variable domain, in which reference TRBV2 and TRBJ1-2 provide the parts outside the CDR3, is EPEVTQTPSHQVTQMGQEVILRCVPISNHLYFYWYRQILGQKVEFLVSFYNNEISEKSEIFDDQFSVERPDGSNFTLKIRSTKLEDSAMYFCASSAQGGYGYTFGSGTRLTVV.

This rearrangement joins TRBV6-1 to TRBJ1-5, with 9 bases identical to TRBD1. The V segment lost 4 bases and the J segment 0 bases; nucleotides outside the gene matches: 7. Germline values: CDR1 MNHNS, CDR2 SASEGT. The CDR3 covers 17 residues. The CDR3: CASSGQGGINSNQPQHF. The CDR3 DNA follows: TGTGCCAGCAGTGGACAGGGGGGAATCAATAGCAATCAGCCCCAGCATTTT.

The V call is TRBV18, the J call TRBJ1-1; no reliable D call. The CDR3 extends over 13 amino acids. V gave up 3 bases and J gave up 3 bases, with 8 bases separating them. The V gene's germline CDR1 is KGHSH and CDR2 LQKENI. The CDR3 loop reads CASSPNRDTEAFF. The CDR3 coding sequence is TGTGCCAGCTCACCGAACCGGGACACTGAAGCTTTCTTT.

V is TRBV27 and J is TRBJ1-4; 7 bases map to TRBD1. Germline V gene data show CDR1 as MNHEY and CDR2 as SMNVEV (reference sequence). This CDR3 contains 16 residues. The ends lost 7 bases at V and 5 bases at J; junction bases unmatched: 13. Here the CDR3 reads CASTFRGDRENEKLFF. CDR3 sequence (DNA): TGTGCCAGCACCTTTCGCGGGGACAGAGAAAATGAAAAACTGTTTTTT.

As regards this clone: The germline gene is not matched at one end of the junction; a read error may be the cause. This chain uses TRBV9 with TRBJ2-7; tentatively, D is TRBD1 or TRBD2 (5 bases each). Germline CDR1 SGDLS, CDR2 YYNGEE. This CDR3 contains 16 residues. Written as DNA, the CDR3 is TGTACCAGCAGCGTAGAAGGGGACCCGTTCGTTTACGAGCAGTACTTC. It encodes CTSSVEGDPFVYEQYF.

The chain uses TRBV5-4 and TRBJ2-5, with D maybe TRBD1 (6 bases). CDR3 length: 14 residues. V shed 2 bases and J shed 1 base, with 9 bases lying between them. Germline values: CDR1 SGHNT, CDR2 YYREEE (reference sequence). CDR3 residues: CASSLRDIQETQYF. CDR3 DNA sequence: TGTGCCAGCAGCTTACGGGACATCCAAGAGACCCAGTACTTC.

The J gene is TRBJ2-7, the V gene TRBV30, with 10 positions matching TRBD1. Germline V gives CDR1 GTSNPN, CDR2 SVGIG (reference sequence). The trim removed 0 bases at V and 2 bases at J, leaving 4 bases unmatched. This CDR3 region has 15 residues. The CDR3 bases are TGTGCCTGGAGTGTCGTCGGGACAGGGGCCTACGAGCAGTACTTC. Its protein product is CAWSVVGTGAYEQYF.

The chain's CDR3 is CASSIDRTRGNTIYF. For the CDR3, the DNA is TGTGCCAGTAGTATAGATCGCACTCGCGGAAACACCATATATTTT. This chain uses TRBV19 with TRBJ1-3; D is undetermined. This CDR3 is built from 15 residues. The V gene lost 0 bases and the J gene lost 4 bases, with 10 bases spanning the gap. CDR1 and CDR2 from the germline V gene are LNHDA and SQIVND (reference sequence).

The chain links TRBV27 to TRBJ2-3; D unclear. The V end lost 7 bases, the J end lost 2 bases, and 7 bases lay between the germline ends. The CDR3 consists of 12 residues. Looked up from germline, CDR1 is MNHEY and CDR2 is SMNVEV (reference sequence). Here the CDR3 reads CASMSDTDTQYF. For the CDR3, the DNA is TGTGCCAGCATGAGCGACACAGATACGCAGTATTTT.

This sequence joins TRBV4-3 and TRBJ2-2; D gene unclear. V was pared by 0 bases and J by 3 bases, with 11 bases between. The length of the CDR3 is 16 residues. The V gene's germline CDR1 is LGHNA and CDR2 YSLEER. CDR3 DNA sequence: TGCGCCAGCAGCCAAGATAGGGTGCTGGACACCGGGGAGCTGTTTTTT. Translation gives CASSQDRVLDTGELFF.

The V call is TRBV18, the J call TRBJ2-5, with 7 bases that match TRBD1. Trimming at V came to 4 bases and at J to 2 bases, leaving 7 bases not matched to a gene. CDR3 length: 15 amino acids. Germline V CDR1 and CDR2: KGHSH, LQKENI. The CDR3 region is CASSRHPGQQETQYF. The CDR3 nucleotides read TGTGCCAGCTCACGACACCCGGGACAGCAAGAGACCCAGTACTTC.

The rearrangement joins TRBV28 to TRBJ2-5; 9 bases fit TRBD1. After removal of 6 bases from V and 5 bases from J, the junction contained 4 bases not matched to a gene. CDR1 and CDR2 from the germline V gene are MDHEN and SYDVKM. The CDR3 is made up of 13 amino acids. Here the CDR3 reads CASRTGGEETQYF. In nucleotides, the CDR3 is TGTGCCAGCAGAACAGGGGGCGAGGAGACCCAGTACTTC.

This clone was picked up one time. The chain carries TRBV28 and TRBJ1-3; TRBD1 is a possible D gene (5 bases). Trimming removed 4 bases at V and 0 bases at J, with 13 bases between. The CDR3 loop spans 16 amino acids. The germline V gene encodes CDR1 MDHEN and CDR2 SYDVKM. The CDR3 region is CASSSQGRRSGNTIYF. For the CDR3, the DNA is TGTGCCAGCAGTTCCCAGGGACGGCGCTCTGGAAACACCATATATTTT. Complete variable domain (other parts from reference TRBV28 and TRBJ1-3): DVKVTQSSRYLVKRTGEKVFLECVQDMDHENMFWYRQDPGLGLRLIYFSYDVKMKEKGDIPEGYSVSREKKERFSLILESASTNQTSMYLCASSSQGRRSGNTIYFGEGSWLTVV.

The J gene is TRBJ1-2, the V gene TRBV19; TRBD1 agrees at 9 bases. The germline V gene encodes CDR1 LNHDA and CDR2 SQIVND (reference sequence). The CDR3 spans 15 residues. V shed 5 bases and J 8 bases; nucleotides not matched to a gene: 12. The CDR3 is CASSPHGDRVSGYTF. CDR3 bases: TGTGCCAGTAGTCCCCATGGGGACAGGGTAAGCGGCTACACCTTC.

The V and J genes are TRBV11-2 and TRBJ1-3; a possible D gene is TRBD1 (6 bases). V lost 4 bases to trimming and J lost 0 bases, with 10 bases between them. This CDR3 has 15 residues. Germline V CDR1 and CDR2: SGHAT, FQNNGV. CDR3 in amino acids: CASSYQGSSGNTIYF. The CDR3 nucleotides are TGTGCCAGCAGCTACCAGGGGAGCTCTGGAAACACCATATATTTT.

On this clone: The identical CDR3 is also encoded by other nucleotide sequences in the sample. Written as DNA, the CDR3 is TGTGCCAGCAGTTTACGGGGGCCTGGGGCCAACGTCCTGACTTTC. Its protein is CASSLRGPGANVLTF. The chain recombines TRBV28 with TRBJ2-6; possibly TRBD1 or TRBD2 for D (6 bases each). Per germline, CDR1 MDHEN and CDR2 SYDVKM. V was trimmed by 2 bases and J by 2 bases, leaving 7 bases between them. The CDR3 is made up of 15 amino acids.

V is TRBV12-5 and J is TRBJ2-3; 8 nucleotides agree with TRBD2. The germline V gene has CDR1 LGHNT and CDR2 FRNRAP. Unmatched junction bases numbered 4, after V lost 1 base and J lost 4 bases. The CDR3 is 15 amino acids. The chain's CDR3 is CASGLAGLGSDTQYF. DNA for the CDR3: TGTGCTAGTGGTTTGGCGGGACTAGGATCAGATACGCAGTATTTT.

This sequence joins TRBV7-9 and TRBJ1-1, with 7 bases lining up with TRBD1. CDR3 length: 13 residues. The trim removed 5 bases at V and 5 bases at J, leaving 5 bases unmatched. CDR1 is SEHNR and CDR2 is FQNEAQ in the germline V gene (reference sequence). The CDR3 region has the DNA TGTGCCAGCAGCCCAGGGGGACGGACTGAAGCTTTCTTT. Its protein product is CASSPGGRTEAFF.

This clone was recorded only once. The J gene is TRBJ1-5, the V gene TRBV6-5; TRBD1 is a possible D gene (6 bases). V lost 6 bases to trimming and J lost 3 bases, with 15 bases between them. The CDR3 runs to 15 residues. Germline CDR1 reads MNHEY; CDR2 reads SVGAGI. CDR3 sequence reads: CASRGHRDPNQPQHF. The DNA for the CDR3 is TGTGCCAGCAGGGGCCACAGGGACCCCAATCAGCCCCAGCATTTT.

The chain employs TRBV2 and TRBJ1-3, with D uncertain. Germline CDR1 is SNHLY and CDR2 is FYNNEI. This CDR3 is 14 amino acids long. The germline V and J ends were trimmed by 5 bases and 0 bases, with 8 bases remaining between them. The CDR3 loop reads CASSRPISGNTIYF. As DNA, the CDR3 is TGTGCCAGCAGTCGGCCAATCTCTGGAAACACCATATATTTT.

This chain connects TRBV28 to TRBJ1-3; no firm D call. The germline gives CDR1 MDHEN, CDR2 SYDVKM. This CDR3 spans 14 amino acids. Trimming cost V 6 bases and J 2 bases, with 11 bases left between them. CDR3 in amino acids: CASSRPPTGNTIYF. The CDR3 region has the DNA TGTGCCAGCAGCAGACCTCCCACTGGAAACACCATATATTTT.

The chain links TRBV11-1 to TRBJ1-1; no definite D call. The CDR3 is 15 residues long. V lost 5 bases to trimming and J lost 4 bases, with 17 bases between them. CDR1 SGHAT and CDR2 FQDESV come from the germline V gene (reference sequence). CDR3 bases: TGTGCCAGCAGCACCTCGGCGGGGATGGCCACTGAAGCTTTCTTT. It encodes CASSTSAGMATEAFF.